These T cell receptor beta chains were read from a single sample in a study of T cell clones after liver transplantation. Produced via immunoSEQ multiplex PCR; TCRdb's table is partial and in-frame only. The repertoire holds over 100,000 clones, with approximately 78% as singletons. The input for sequencing was CD4+ T cells from blood, taken before liver transplant. All receptors come from a human donor who received a liver transplant. Both conserved end residues are part of each CDR3. Fields, in order: J gene, V gene, D gene, clone size, CDR3 DNA, CDR3 protein. The D gene is left open where the match is weak. Rows may omit the clone size; those that give it use once, few, many or a size class.

j_call: TRBJ1-5
v_call: TRBV6-5
d_call: NA
clone_size: NA
cdr3_nt: TGTGCCAGCAGCCGCGGACAATTTGGCAATCAGCCCCAGCATTTT
cdr3_aa: CASSRGQFGNQPQHF

j_call: TRBJ1-1
v_call: TRBV9
d_call: NA
clone_size: NA
cdr3_nt: TGTGCCAGCAGACAGGGCGGTGGGAACACTGAAGCTTTCTTT
cdr3_aa: CASRQGGGNTEAFF

j_call: TRBJ1-3
v_call: TRBV7-8
d_call: NA
clone_size: NA
cdr3_nt: TGTGCCAGCAGCTTACGGGTGGCTGGAAACACCATATATTTT
cdr3_aa: CASSLRVAGNTIYF

j_call: TRBJ2-1
v_call: TRBV30
d_call: NA
clone_size: few
cdr3_nt: TGTGCCTGGGAGCCCCAGAGCAGTCGGGGCTACAATGAGCAGTTCTTC
cdr3_aa: CAWEPQSSRGYNEQFF

j_call: TRBJ2-7
v_call: TRBV9
d_call: NA
clone_size: NA
cdr3_nt: TGTGCCAGCAGCGTAGGTCCCAGGGTCAGCTCCTACGAGCAGTACTTC
cdr3_aa: CASSVGPRVSSYEQYF

j_call: TRBJ1-2
v_call: TRBV7-3
d_call: NA
clone_size: NA
cdr3_nt: TGTGCCAGCAGCTCCTCGGGACAAACCCCCGGGGGCTACACCTTC
cdr3_aa: CASSSSGQTPGGYTF

j_call: TRBJ2-6
v_call: TRBV11-2
d_call: NA
clone_size: NA
cdr3_nt: TGTGCCAGCAGCTTAAGGATTGCCAGGGGAGGGTCTGGGGCCAACGTCCTGACTTTC
cdr3_aa: CASSLRIARGGSGANVLTF

j_call: TRBJ2-1
v_call: TRBV10-3
d_call: TRBD1
clone_size: once
cdr3_nt: TGTGCCATCAGTGGGCTTCCCGGGACAGCCTCGCATGAGCAGTTCTTC
cdr3_aa: CAISGLPGTASHEQFF

j_call: TRBJ2-5
v_call: TRBV6-5
d_call: NA
clone_size: NA
cdr3_nt: TGTGCCAGCAGTTCCCTTTTCGGACAAGAGACCCAGTACTTC
cdr3_aa: CASSSLFGQETQYF

j_call: TRBJ2-1
v_call: TRBV9
d_call: TRBD2
clone_size: NA
cdr3_nt: TGTGCCAGCAGCGAGACTAGCGGGGAATACAATGAGCAGTTCTTC
cdr3_aa: CASSETSGEYNEQFF

j_call: TRBJ1-5
v_call: TRBV27
d_call: NA
clone_size: NA
cdr3_nt: TGTGCCAGCAGCCGGGGAGGGCCCAATCAGCCCCAGCATTTT
cdr3_aa: CASSRGGPNQPQHF

j_call: TRBJ2-6
v_call: TRBV19
d_call: NA
clone_size: NA
cdr3_nt: TGTGCCAGTACCCCAAAGGGTTCTGGGGCCAACGTCCTGACTTTC
cdr3_aa: CASTPKGSGANVLTF

j_call: TRBJ2-5
v_call: TRBV27
d_call: NA
clone_size: NA
cdr3_nt: TGTGCCAGCAGTTTAAAAGGGAAAGAGACCCAGTACTTC
cdr3_aa: CASSLKGKETQYF

j_call: TRBJ2-7
v_call: TRBV18
d_call: NA
clone_size: NA
cdr3_nt: TGTGCCAGCTCACCGCAAGGCGGGACCCCTACCTACGAGCAGTACTTC
cdr3_aa: CASSPQGGTPTYEQYF

j_call: TRBJ1-5
v_call: TRBV5-8
d_call: NA
clone_size: NA
cdr3_nt: TGTGCCAGCAGCCTAGGGCGGATCAGTTATAGCAATCAGCCCCAGCATTTT
cdr3_aa: CASSLGRISYSNQPQHF

j_call: TRBJ2-1
v_call: TRBV6-6
d_call: TRBD2
clone_size: NA
cdr3_nt: TGTGCCAGCAGTTACGCGGGGGGGCGCGATGAGCAGTTCTTC
cdr3_aa: CASSYAGGRDEQFF

j_call: TRBJ2-5
v_call: TRBV6-5
d_call: TRBD1
clone_size: NA
cdr3_nt: TGTGCCAGCAGTTACTCACGCGACAGGGCCAAGACCCAGTACTTC
cdr3_aa: CASSYSRDRAKTQYF

j_call: TRBJ1-2
v_call: TRBV19
d_call: NA
clone_size: many
cdr3_nt: TGTGCCAGTAGGTTGTTGGGAGGGACCTATGGCTACACCTTC
cdr3_aa: CASRLLGGTYGYTF

j_call: TRBJ2-7
v_call: TRBV14
d_call: TRBD2
clone_size: NA
cdr3_nt: TGTGCCAGCAGCCAGCTAGCGGGGATCTACGAGCAGTACTTC
cdr3_aa: CASSQLAGIYEQYF

j_call: TRBJ1-3
v_call: TRBV2
d_call: TRBD1
clone_size: NA
cdr3_nt: TGTGCCAGCAGTGGAGGGGGCCTCTCTGGAAACACCATATATTTT
cdr3_aa: CASSGGGLSGNTIYF

j_call: TRBJ1-2
v_call: TRBV10-2
d_call: TRBD1
clone_size: NA
cdr3_nt: TGCGCCAGCAGGGCGGGACAGGGAAAGACTGGCTACACCTTC
cdr3_aa: CASRAGQGKTGYTF

j_call: TRBJ2-1
v_call: TRBV6-6
d_call: TRBD1
clone_size: NA
cdr3_nt: TGTGCCAGCAGTTCCGACAGGGGGCTAGCAAATGAGCAGTTCTTC
cdr3_aa: CASSSDRGLANEQFF

j_call: TRBJ1-1
v_call: TRBV29-1
d_call: TRBD1
clone_size: once
cdr3_nt: TGCAGCGTAACGCAAGCAGGGGGCGGTTGGACTGAAGCTTTCTTT
cdr3_aa: CSVTQAGGGWTEAFF

j_call: TRBJ1-1
v_call: TRBV4-1
d_call: NA
clone_size: NA
cdr3_nt: TGCGCCAGCAGCCAAGAGATGGTCAGTGAAGCTTTCTTT
cdr3_aa: CASSQEMVSEAFF

j_call: TRBJ2-7
v_call: TRBV6-5
d_call: NA
clone_size: NA
cdr3_nt: TGTGCCAGCAGTTACTCGACTCTCACGTTCTCGGGGGAGCAGTACTTC
cdr3_aa: CASSYSTLTFSGEQYF

j_call: TRBJ2-7
v_call: TRBV7-9
d_call: TRBD1
clone_size: NA
cdr3_nt: TGTGCCAGCAGCCCGGGACAGGGAGCAATCGAGCAGTACTTC
cdr3_aa: CASSPGQGAIEQYF

j_call: TRBJ2-2
v_call: TRBV6-1
d_call: TRBD1
clone_size: NA
cdr3_nt: TGTGCCAGCGCGGGACAGGGGTTCGTGACCGGGGAGCTGTTTTTT
cdr3_aa: CASAGQGFVTGELFF

j_call: TRBJ2-1
v_call: TRBV11-1
d_call: TRBD2
clone_size: NA
cdr3_nt: TGTGCCAGCAGCTCCCCCGGGACTAGCGGCTACAATGAGCAGTTCTTC
cdr3_aa: CASSSPGTSGYNEQFF

j_call: TRBJ1-5
v_call: TRBV28
d_call: NA
clone_size: few
cdr3_nt: TGTGCCAGCAGTTCAGACCTGGCCCAGCATTTT
cdr3_aa: CASSSDLAQHF

j_call: TRBJ2-5
v_call: TRBV4-2
d_call: NA
clone_size: few
cdr3_nt: TGTGCCAGCAGCCACCTAAAGGAGGGGCTAGCAGAGACCCAGTACTTC
cdr3_aa: CASSHLKEGLAETQYF

j_call: TRBJ2-3
v_call: TRBV5-6
d_call: NA
clone_size: NA
cdr3_nt: TGTGCCAGCAGCCGGCAGTGGCCTAGCACAGATACGCAGTATTTT
cdr3_aa: CASSRQWPSTDTQYF

j_call: TRBJ2-1
v_call: TRBV4-2
d_call: TRBD2
clone_size: NA
cdr3_nt: TGTGCCAGCAGCCAAGATACAGGACTAGCGGACAATGAGCAGTTCTTC
cdr3_aa: CASSQDTGLADNEQFF

j_call: TRBJ1-5
v_call: TRBV5-1
d_call: NA
clone_size: NA
cdr3_nt: TGCGCCAGCAGAAGGGATCAAGGGGATCAGCCCCAGCATTTT
cdr3_aa: CASRRDQGDQPQHF

j_call: TRBJ1-5
v_call: TRBV6-1
d_call: NA
clone_size: NA
cdr3_nt: TGTGCCAGCGGGGAGCGGGTGGGGCAGCCCCAGCATTTT
cdr3_aa: CASGERVGQPQHF

j_call: TRBJ1-5
v_call: TRBV30
d_call: TRBD1
clone_size: few
cdr3_nt: TGTGCCGTCAGCCGGGACAGGGGGCGTCGGGATCAGCCCCAGCATTTT
cdr3_aa: CAVSRDRGRRDQPQHF

j_call: TRBJ1-1
v_call: TRBV7-9
d_call: NA
clone_size: NA
cdr3_nt: TGTGCCAGCAGCTTACCGGACAACCTTAACACTGAAGCTTTCTTT
cdr3_aa: CASSLPDNLNTEAFF

j_call: TRBJ2-5
v_call: TRBV5-1
d_call: NA
clone_size: few
cdr3_nt: TGCGCCAGCAGCCCCGCACCAGGGGTGGCAGAGACCCAGTACTTC
cdr3_aa: CASSPAPGVAETQYF

j_call: TRBJ1-2
v_call: TRBV7-9
d_call: NA
clone_size: NA
cdr3_nt: TGTGCCAGCAGCCAAACACAGGTTAACTATGGCTACACCTTC
cdr3_aa: CASSQTQVNYGYTF

j_call: TRBJ2-7
v_call: TRBV30
d_call: TRBD1
clone_size: NA
cdr3_nt: TGTGCCTGGAGGCCGACAGGGACGGTCTCCTACGAGCAGTACTTC
cdr3_aa: CAWRPTGTVSYEQYF

j_call: TRBJ2-5
v_call: TRBV29-1
d_call: NA
clone_size: NA
cdr3_nt: TGCAGCGTTGCGGGGGTCCAAGAGACCCAGTACTTC
cdr3_aa: CSVAGVQETQYF

j_call: TRBJ1-5
v_call: TRBV28
d_call: NA
clone_size: few
cdr3_nt: TGTGCCAGCAGTCCCCCGGCGGGTAATCAGCCCCAGCATTTT
cdr3_aa: CASSPPAGNQPQHF

j_call: TRBJ2-1
v_call: TRBV12-5
d_call: NA
clone_size: NA
cdr3_nt: TGTGCTAGTGGTTTGGACCTTAGAACAACCTACAATGAGCAGTTCTTC
cdr3_aa: CASGLDLRTTYNEQFF

j_call: TRBJ2-1
v_call: TRBV7-2
d_call: NA
clone_size: NA
cdr3_nt: TGTGCCAGCAGCTTAGATATCTGGAGCCAGCACAATGAGCAGTTCTTC
cdr3_aa: CASSLDIWSQHNEQFF

j_call: TRBJ1-6
v_call: TRBV13
d_call: NA
clone_size: NA
cdr3_nt: TGTGCCAGCAACCTCGGGGCGGTCTCACCCCTCCACTTT
cdr3_aa: CASNLGAVSPLHF

j_call: TRBJ2-3
v_call: TRBV7-2
d_call: NA
clone_size: NA
cdr3_nt: TGTGCCAGCAGCTTAAAGGTCCGAGAGACGCAGTATTTT
cdr3_aa: CASSLKVRETQYF

j_call: TRBJ2-3
v_call: TRBV27
d_call: NA
clone_size: NA
cdr3_nt: TGTGCCAGCAGTTTTTTCGCCGCGAGCGGTCTGCAGTATTTT
cdr3_aa: CASSFFAASGLQYF

j_call: TRBJ2-3
v_call: TRBV6-1
d_call: NA
clone_size: NA
cdr3_nt: TGTGCCAGCAGTGAAGAACGACCAGATACGCAGTATTTT
cdr3_aa: CASSEERPDTQYF

j_call: TRBJ2-1
v_call: TRBV2
d_call: NA
clone_size: NA
cdr3_nt: TGTGCCAGCACGAACAATGAGCAGTTCTTC
cdr3_aa: CASTNNEQFF

j_call: TRBJ1-2
v_call: TRBV29-1
d_call: NA
clone_size: NA
cdr3_nt: TGCAGCGTTGAGGAGGACGAGGGGTTTGGTGGCTACACCTTC
cdr3_aa: CSVEEDEGFGGYTF

j_call: TRBJ2-7
v_call: TRBV6-6
d_call: NA
clone_size: NA
cdr3_nt: TGTGCCAGCAGTTATGGTCAGATGCGGTCCTCCTACGAGCAGTACTTC
cdr3_aa: CASSYGQMRSSYEQYF

j_call: TRBJ1-1
v_call: TRBV27
d_call: TRBD1
clone_size: NA
cdr3_nt: TGTGCCAGCAGTTCGTCCGGGACAGTGGGCACTGAAGCTTTCTTT
cdr3_aa: CASSSSGTVGTEAFF

j_call: TRBJ1-2
v_call: TRBV4-1
d_call: NA
clone_size: NA
cdr3_nt: TGCGCCAGCAGCCCCGACCCCGGGACACTAAAGAGCGATGGCTACACCTTC
cdr3_aa: CASSPDPGTLKSDGYTF

j_call: TRBJ1-2
v_call: TRBV5-8
d_call: NA
clone_size: NA
cdr3_nt: TGTGCCAGCAGCTTCAGCAGGGGAAGCGGCTACACCTTC
cdr3_aa: CASSFSRGSGYTF

j_call: TRBJ2-2
v_call: TRBV28
d_call: NA
clone_size: NA
cdr3_nt: TGTGCCAGCAGTCTGAACACCGGGGAGCTGTTTTTT
cdr3_aa: CASSLNTGELFF

j_call: TRBJ2-1
v_call: TRBV9
d_call: TRBD2
clone_size: few
cdr3_nt: TGTGCCAGCAGCGGAGCCGGGACTAGCTCCTACAATGAGCAGTTCTTC
cdr3_aa: CASSGAGTSSYNEQFF